The 12 T cell receptor beta chains listed next were all sequenced from one sample in a study of T cells in Graves' hyperthyroidism and ophthalmopathy. The investigators amplified TCR beta CDR3 regions from RNA transcripts. RT-PCR in the first round (using the HTBI primer set) targeted the TCR CDR3. TCRdb processed the multiplex PCR reads anew with MiXCR; each CDR3 protein has one entry. The sample holds approximately 520,000 distinct CDR3 sequences, approximately 25% seen once. The sequencing input was blood. The receptor set was obtained from a woman aged 30 to 39 with Graves' ophthalmopathy.

With respect to this clonotype: This may be a read error, as it is one base from a much larger clone. The CDR3 carries no conserved terminal phenylalanine or tryptophan, so it likely arises from a read error. The chain joins TRBV7-3 to TRBJ2-2, with D possibly matching TRBD1 (6 bases). V shed 6 bases and J shed 2 bases, with 16 bases lying between them. There are 16 residues in the CDR3. Looked up from germline, CDR1 is SGHTA and CDR2 is FQGTGA. Here the CDR3 DNA reads TGTGCCAGCAGTCAAGGGACACGGACTAACACCGGGGAGCTGTTTTTG. This codes for CASSQGTRTNTGELFL.

This clonotype was observed many times. The gene calls are TRBV6-2 or TRBV6-3 and TRBJ1-3; a weak D match, TRBD1 (5 bases). The CDR3 runs to 19 residues. V lost 2 bases and J lost 0, with 20 bases in between. Germline CDR1 MNHEY, CDR2 SVGEGT. In DNA form, the CDR3 reads TGTGCCAGCAGTTACGATACGAGTACAGGTTGGAGCTCTGGAAACACCATATATTTT. Translation gives CASSYDTSTGWSSGNTIYF.

The chain carries TRBV6-1 and TRBJ1-2; D may be TRBD1 (5 bases). The CDR3 has 15 residues. The germline CDR1 and CDR2 sequences are MNHNS and SASEGT. Trimming took off 7 bases at V and 0 bases at J, with 15 bases between the two ends. CDR3 amino acids: CASKDVRAANYGYTF. The DNA of the CDR3 is TGTGCCAGCAAAGACGTCAGGGCGGCTAACTATGGCTACACCTTC.

This clonotype has a handful of counts. The chain joins TRBV6-2 or TRBV6-3 to TRBJ1-1, with TRBD1 matching 7 bases. Germline values: CDR1 MNHEY, CDR2 SVGEGT. V gave up 5 bases and J gave up 4 bases; unmatched junction bases: 7. The CDR3 is 14 residues long. CDR3 residues: CASSTRTGSTEAFF. As DNA, the CDR3 is TGTGCCAGCAGTACCCGGACAGGAAGCACTGAAGCTTTCTTT.

This clonotype was recorded at least ten times. The chain employs TRBV6-2 or TRBV6-3 and TRBJ1-5; 7 nucleotides match TRBD1. The V and J ends lost 8 bases and 4 bases, in that order; junction bases with no gene match: 11. Germline V CDR1 and CDR2: MNHEY, SVGEGT. The CDR3 spans 15 residues. CDR3 protein: CASRSEGAGNQPQHF. The CDR3 DNA reads TGTGCCAGCCGCTCTGAGGGGGCAGGTAATCAGCCCCAGCATTTT.

This clonotype was detected ten times or more. The gene calls are TRBV20-1 and TRBJ2-5; 14 bases line up with TRBD2. With 3 bases clipped from V and 1 base from J, the junction kept 4 bases outside the gene matches. The CDR3 consists of 16 residues. Germline V gene sequence: CDR1 DFQATT, CDR2 SNEGSKA (reference sequence). The CDR3 spells CSARQTSGRVQETQYF. CDR3 DNA sequence: TGCAGTGCTAGGCAGACTAGCGGGAGGGTCCAAGAGACCCAGTACTTC.

The J gene is TRBJ1-2, the V gene TRBV6-1; 8 bases match TRBD1. Germline V gives CDR1 MNHNS, CDR2 SASEGT. Germline trimming cut 7 bases from V and 6 bases from J; bases unmatched to any gene: 13. This CDR3 comprises 15 residues. The CDR3 is CASTSGVQGADGYTF. In nucleotides, the CDR3 is TGTGCCAGCACCTCCGGGGTTCAGGGGGCAGATGGCTACACCTTC.

The J gene is TRBJ2-7, the V gene TRBV12-3 or TRBV12-4; TRBD1 matches 7 bases. V was clipped by 7 bases and J by 9 bases; unmatched bases: 18. This CDR3 has 15 residues. This chain's CDR3 is CASTSVGQTIRGQYF. In DNA form, the CDR3 reads TGTGCCAGCACCTCCGTGGGACAGACGATACGAGGGCAGTACTTC.

At least ten counts were recorded for this clonotype. The CDR3: CASSILGDQETQYF. The CDR3 DNA reads as TGTGCCAGTAGTATCCTGGGGGACCAAGAGACCCAGTACTTC. The J gene is TRBJ2-5, the V gene TRBV19; D tentatively fits TRBD1 or TRBD2 (5 bases each). CDR3 length: 14 residues. Germline V gene lookup returns CDR1 LNHDA and CDR2 SQIVND (reference sequence). Trimming removed 3 bases at V and 0 bases at J, with 8 bases between.

The V and J genes are TRBV6-1 and TRBJ1-3; a possible D gene is TRBD1 (5 bases). V lost 8 bases, J lost 3 bases, and 23 bases lay in between. The length of the CDR3 is 17 residues. Germline V lookup: CDR1 MNHNS, CDR2 SASEGT. The CDR3 sequence: CASSLMGLGEFGNTIYF. CDR3 bases: TGTGCCAGCTCCCTCATGGGGCTTGGAGAGTTTGGAAACACCATATATTTT.

This clonotype came up many times. The chain recombines TRBV12-3 or TRBV12-4 with TRBJ1-4, with D possibly being TRBD1 (5 bases). The CDR3 extends over 15 amino acids. With 5 bases removed from V and 0 bases from J, the gap between germline ends came to 10 bases. Here the CDR3 DNA reads TGTGCCAGCAGTAAATGGGGCGCAACTAATGAAAAACTGTTTTTT. Its protein is CASSKWGATNEKLFF.

This clonotype occurred many times. In nucleotides, the CDR3 is TGCGCCAGCAGCCAAGATGCTGCTACTATCTACTACGAGCAGTACTTC. Its translation: CASSQDAATIYYEQYF. The chain uses TRBV4-3 and TRBJ2-7; D is unclear. This CDR3 has 16 amino acids. V was trimmed by 0 bases and J by 3 bases, leaving 15 bases between them. The germline gives CDR1 LGHNA, CDR2 YSLEER.